What follows describes a single T cell receptor (beta chain). The data derive from a study of blood T cell repertoires in COVID-19. The wider study: COVID-19 samples from acute and convalescent phases originated in the United States, Italy and Spain.

Sequencing was performed with immunoSEQ multiplex PCR; in TCRdb, only in-frame clones are kept and a portion is missing. Of 240,000 or so clones listed, roughly 86% are singletons. Germline V gene lookup returns CDR1 SEHNR and CDR2 FQNEAQ (reference sequence). This CDR3 region has 15 residues. J lost 4 bases, V lost 4 bases, and 1 base had no gene match. V usage is TRBV7-9 and J usage is TRBJ2-3; 14 bases align to TRBD2. The sequence was collected from a woman between 25 and 40 years old who had recovered from COVID-19. The sequencing sample was made of peripheral blood. CDR3 sequence: CASSSGLAGADTQYF. The CDR3 bases are TGTGCCAGCAGCTCGGGACTAGCGGGGGCAGATACGCAGTATTTT.